This TCR beta chain was identified during a study of T cell responses to AZD1222 COVID-19 vaccine. General observations from the study: Unmutated variant regions are reportedly targeted by nearly half of spike-specific TCRs. The study identified only five or six AZD1222 recipients as seropositive at baseline. Donors were mostly white British, more females; clonal diversity possibly underestimated. There were vaccine-associated CD4 TCRs across spike, dominant at 160-218 and 743-854.

Clones were read by immunoSEQ multiplex PCR, and TCRdb kept only the in-frame ones, dropping some. The table records 150,000 to 200,000 clones, around 89% of them present only once. V was cut by 0 bases and J by 4 bases, with 7 bases left in between. The CDR3 extends over 14 amino acids. Germline V gene sequence: CDR1 SGHRS, CDR2 YFSETQ. As for this clone: As yet, its antigen is unknown.

Material: peripheral blood, obtained on day 0 of AZD1222 vaccination. V usage is TRBV5-1 and J usage is TRBJ1-4, with a possible D match to TRBD1 (5 bases). This TCR was sampled from an adult in good health. The CDR3 spells CASSLVGDNEKLFF. The CDR3 nucleotides are TGCGCCAGCAGCTTGGTAGGGGATAATGAAAAACTGTTTTTT.